Reported below is one T cell receptor beta chain. Its cognate antigen has yet to be identified. Per-nucleotide qualities are absent, and no much larger clonotype sits a single base away. The junction shows trimming of 0 bases on V and 16 bases on J, plus 16 bases between the germline ends. The germline V gene (reference sequence) provides CDR1 LGHDT and CDR2 YNNKEL. The CDR3, from cysteine to phenylalanine, totals 13 residues. Only the CDR3 DNA is retained, 39 bases long and in frame from the first base. TCRbeta CDR3 regions were amplified from genomic DNA using the immunoSEQ Assay, a bias-controlled multiplex PCR. Turning to the authors' computational methods: The number of nucleated cells in each sample was estimated from the amplification of reference gene primers within the assay. Sequence reads were collapsed and filtered to measure the absolute abundance of every unique TCRbeta CDR3 rearrangement. For each sample, productive Simpson clonality was calculated as the square root of Simpson's diversity index over productive rearrangements. The table comes from immuneACCESS by way of TCRdb, which keeps in-frame sequences with V and J called. Part of the clones is missing from these tables; in studies checked, under half for an unresolved V gene and the rest for unknown reasons. The DNA gave D and trimming, while V, J and clone size come from that table. This sample has a few hundred thousand clones in its table, and about 87% of those were observed once. The top ten clones comprise roughly 10% of the sample.

This entry comes from a study of blood T cell repertoires in COVID-19 (dated by TCRdb to about 2020). Regarding the study in general: Samples covering the acute and convalescent phases of COVID-19 were provided by collaborators in the United States, Italy and Spain. The material from the prospective study consisted of cDNA or gDNA derived from T cells, B-cell-depleted T cells, or PBMCs. Deeply sampled blood TCRbeta repertoires from subjects exposed to, actively infected with, or recovered from COVID-19 were included in the dataset. The repertoires were released in a freely available public database meant as a resource for research on the immune response to SARS-CoV-2. Samples came from the ongoing ImmuneRACE study (first 160 participants) plus 1,254 subjects from 6 global collaborators. The sample metadata nearly always contained a de-identified subject ID, COVID-19 status, age in years and sex. HLA class I and class II types, where available, came from metadata supplied by the sample provider rather than from assay-based typing. On the study overall, not on this receptor specifically: How much clinical and demographic metadata was included differed by source and by participant, and the metadata was provided uncurated.

In Seattle, one collaborating source enrolled patients while the infection was active and tracked those patients longitudinally over the course of disease. Collaborating institutions collected whole blood in K2EDTA tubes following their own protocols. Collaborator samples were shipped for TCRbeta analysis as frozen whole blood, isolated PBMCs, or DNA extracted from either sample type. This clonotype was sampled from an older woman with COVID-19, enrolled during active disease. The receptor chain draws on TRBV3-1 (or the pseudogene TRBV3-2) and TRBJ1-3, with no D gene named confidently. Sequenced sample: peripheral blood. The nucleotides read TGTGCCAGCAGCCAAGATTGGCGCGGGATTACCTATTTT. Translated, it reads CASSQDWRGITYF.